This entry lists 24 T cell receptor beta chains sequenced from one sample in a study of blood T cells in healthy people across ages. A second about 6 to 11 cycle PCR used barcoded and J-beta primers. Via MiXCR, TCRdb re-called the 5' RACE reads, giving one row per CDR3 protein. Of hundreds of thousands of distinct CDR3 sequences listed, 45% to 65% are singletons. The sample comprised blood. These receptors were collected from a man in his sixties in good health.

This clonotype was observed a handful of times. This chain links TRBV20-1 with TRBJ2-1, with D perhaps assigned TRBD1 or TRBD2 (5 bases each). The V end was cut by 4 bases, the J end by 7 bases, with 11 bases between. Looked up from germline, CDR1 is DFQATT and CDR2 is SNEGSKA (reference sequence). The CDR3 covers 12 residues. The CDR3 sequence is CSAKGTVNEQFF. Here the CDR3 DNA reads TGCAGTGCTAAAGGGACCGTTAATGAGCAGTTCTTC.

The chain couples TRBV20-1 to TRBJ2-4; tentative D call: TRBD2 (6 bases). Near its end, the DNA agrees better with TRBJ2-7, so the J call may be wrong. The CDR3 contains 13 residues. Germline CDR1 is DFQATT and CDR2 is SNEGSKA (reference sequence). CDR3 sequence: CSARSSSDYEQYF. The CDR3 DNA sequence: TGCAGTGCTAGAAGCTCTAGCGACTACGAGCAGTACTTC.

This clonotype showed up many times. A read error is possible here, since a much larger clone lies one base away. The rearrangement uses TRBV6-1 and TRBJ2-1, with TRBD1 as a possible D gene (7 bases). CDR3 length: 15 amino acids. Germline V lookup: CDR1 MNHNS, CDR2 SASEGT. Trimming left V 8 bases short and J 0 bases short, with 14 bases between. The CDR3 DNA is TGTGCCAGCTCAGGGGGGTGTAGCTCCTACAATGAGCAGTTCTTC. The encoded protein is CASSGGCSSYNEQFF.

A remark on this clonotype: A junction boundary mismatches the germline segment, possibly from a read error. The chain employs TRBV4-2 and TRBJ1-2, with a weak D call TRBD1 (6 bases). Germline loops: CDR1 LGHNA, CDR2 YNFKEQ. The CDR3 consists of 13 residues. This CDR3 reads CANSPGTYYGYTF. The CDR3 region has the DNA TGTGCCAACAGCCCAGGGACATACTATGGCTACACCTTC.

The chain combines TRBV14 with TRBJ2-5; TRBD1 might be the D (5 bases). The V and J ends lost 1 base and 5 bases respectively, with 11 bases between them. Germline V lookup: CDR1 SGHDN, CDR2 FVKESK. The CDR3 sequence is 14 residues long. The CDR3 coding sequence is TGTGCCAGCAGCCAAGGGGGCTTAGGGGAGACCCAGTACTTC. Translation gives CASSQGGLGETQYF.

For this clonotype: Germline and junction disagree at one end, which may indicate a read error. The gene calls are TRBV5-1 and TRBJ2-1, with D tentatively TRBD1 (6 bases). Germline CDR1 is SGHRS and CDR2 is YFSETQ. The CDR3 is 16 residues long. The CDR3 here is CASSPQQGSSYDEQFF. CDR3 sequence (DNA): TGCGCCAGCAGCCCGCAACAGGGTAGCTCCTACGATGAGCAGTTCTTC.

The chain combines TRBV27 with TRBJ1-4; D gene uncertain. The length of the CDR3 is 14 residues. Trimming took off 7 bases at V and 6 bases at J, with 15 bases between the two ends. Per the germline V gene, CDR1 is MNHEY and CDR2 is SMNVEV (reference sequence). CDR3 in amino acids: CASKKEGTYEKLFF. The CDR3 coding sequence is TGTGCCAGCAAAAAAGAGGGCACTTATGAAAAACTGTTTTTT.

In nucleotides, the CDR3 is TGTGCCACCAGTGACGCCCGGGCAGATACGCAGTATTTT. This gives the protein CATSDARADTQYF. V is TRBV24-1 and J is TRBJ2-3; D not resolved. The germline V gene has CDR1 KGHDR and CDR2 SFDVKD. V was pared by 4 bases and J by 4 bases, with 8 bases between. The CDR3 is made up of 13 amino acids.

This rearrangement joins TRBV20-1 to TRBJ2-5; maybe TRBD2 (6 bases). The V end lost 7 bases, the J end lost 3 bases, and 15 bases lay between the germline ends. The V gene's germline CDR1 is DFQATT and CDR2 SNEGSKA (reference sequence). This CDR3 has 13 residues. CDR3 protein: CSGSGLPEETQYF. The CDR3 region has the DNA TGCAGTGGATCGGGACTCCCAGAAGAGACCCAGTACTTC.

The gene calls are TRBV6-4 and TRBJ2-2; 7 bases align to TRBD2. The CDR3 is 15 residues long. Trimming cost V 6 bases and J 3 bases; bases outside gene matches: 7. In germline, CDR1 is MRHNA, CDR2 SNTAGT. In DNA, the CDR3 is TGTGCCAGCAGGGGAAGCGGGGTGGACACCGGGGAGCTGTTTTTT. Translation gives CASRGSGVDTGELFF.

This rearrangement joins TRBV20-1 to TRBJ2-4; 7 nucleotides line up with TRBD2. The CDR3 length is 12 residues. Germline V CDR1 and CDR2: DFQATT, SNEGSKA (reference sequence). Losses at the gene ends were 3 bases for V and 13 bases for J; bases not matched to a gene: 9. Here the CDR3 reads CSASHGREAQYF. The CDR3 nucleotides read TGCAGTGCTAGCCACGGACGGGAGGCCCAGTACTTC.

This clonotype appeared a few times. This chain joins TRBV29-1 and TRBJ1-4, with 9 bases matching TRBD1. The CDR3 sequence is 15 residues long. CDR1 is SQVTM and CDR2 is ANQGSEA in the germline V gene. Unmatched junction bases numbered 8, after V lost 6 bases and J lost 3 bases. The CDR3 DNA is TGCAGCGTGGCAGGGACAGGGCAATCTAATGAAAAACTGTTTTTT. Protein sequence: CSVAGTGQSNEKLFF.

Note on this clonotype: An end of the junction does not agree with germline; a read error may underlie this. J is TRBJ2-1 and V is TRBV20-1, with no clear D. The CDR3 consists of 10 residues. Per germline, CDR1 DFQATT and CDR2 SNEGSKA (reference sequence). The CDR3 spells CSATGNEQFF. The DNA for the CDR3 is TGCAGCGCTACTGGGAATGAGCAGTTCTTC.

This clonotype occurred a few times. The J gene is TRBJ1-4, the V gene TRBV4-1; tentatively, D is TRBD1 (5 bases). This CDR3 has 14 amino acids. Trimming shortened V by 10 bases and J by 0 bases, and 12 bases separated the two germline ends. Per germline, CDR1 MGHRA and CDR2 YSYEKL. The CDR3 sequence: CATRQPATNEKLFF. The CDR3 DNA follows: TGCGCCACCCGACAGCCTGCAACTAATGAAAAACTGTTTTTT.

The V gene is TRBV7-9, the J gene TRBJ2-3; 12 nucleotides align to TRBD2. CDR1 and CDR2 from the germline V gene are SEHNR and FQNEAQ (reference sequence). J gave up 2 bases and V 4 bases, and 4 bases lay outside the gene matches. CDR3 size: 16 residues. DNA for the CDR3: TGTGCCAGCAGCTCCCGACTAGCGGGGGTCACAGATACGCAGTATTTT. This codes for CASSSRLAGVTDTQYF.

This clonotype was seen only once. The chain has TRBV20-1 and TRBJ1-3; 7 bases line up with TRBD1. The CDR3 length is 15 residues. The germline gives CDR1 DFQATT, CDR2 SNEGSKA (reference sequence). Unmatched junction bases numbered 4, after V lost 0 bases and J lost 2 bases. DNA of the CDR3: TGCAGTGCTAGAGATCCGACAGGGCCTGGAAACACCATATATTTT. It encodes CSARDPTGPGNTIYF.

V gene TRBV20-1 combines with J gene TRBJ2-3; 7 bases match TRBD2. CDR1 and CDR2 (germline): DFQATT, SNEGSKA (reference sequence). The trim removed 5 bases at V and 1 base at J, leaving 15 bases unmatched. The CDR3 has 17 amino acids. CDR3 protein: CSAPEGGAAGRTDTQYF. For the CDR3, the DNA is TGCAGTGCTCCAGAGGGAGGGGCAGCGGGGCGCACAGATACGCAGTATTTT.

The chain carries TRBV3-1 and TRBJ2-1; 10 bases match TRBD2. Germline V lookup: CDR1 LGHDT, CDR2 YNNKEL (reference sequence). CDR3 length equals 16 residues. Unmatched junction bases numbered 8, after V lost 3 bases and J lost 6 bases. The CDR3: CASSQELAGLGNEQFF. The CDR3 nucleotides read TGTGCCAGCAGCCAGGAACTAGCGGGGCTAGGCAATGAGCAGTTCTTC.

The rearrangement links TRBV5-1 to TRBJ2-7; tentative D call: TRBD1 (6 bases). Judging by the DNA end, TRBJ2-5 fits better; the J call may be wrong. CDR1 and CDR2 from the germline V gene are SGHRS and YFSETQ. There are 14 residues in the CDR3. CDR3 DNA: TGCGCCAGCAGCGTCGACAGGCCAGGGGAGACCCAGTACTTC. Amino acids: CASSVDRPGETQYF.

This clonotype has just a few counts. V is TRBV29-1 and J is TRBJ2-1, with no clear D. The germline CDR1 and CDR2 sequences are SQVTM and ANQGSEA. The CDR3 sequence is 14 residues long. Trimming pared 7 bases from V and 3 bases from J, leaving 16 bases between. CDR3 DNA sequence: TGCAGCGCGAGAGGTCCTTCTGGCTACAATGAGCAGTTCTTC. This gives the protein CSARGPSGYNEQFF.

The rearrangement links TRBV9 to TRBJ2-6; the D gene is possibly TRBD1 (5 bases). Germline V gene data show CDR1 as SGDLS and CDR2 as YYNGEE. The CDR3 length is 16 residues. V lost 4 bases, J lost 0 bases, and 11 bases lay in between. Written as DNA, the CDR3 is TGTGCCAGCAGCTCGCACAGGAGCTCTGGGGCCAACGTCCTGACTTTC. Residues: CASSSHRSSGANVLTF.

The chain recombines TRBV28 with TRBJ1-6; 7 bases fit TRBD1. The V gene end was trimmed by 4 bases and the J gene end by 7 bases; junction bases not matched to a gene: 10. Germline V lookup: CDR1 MDHEN, CDR2 SYDVKM. CDR3 length equals 16 residues. CDR3 loop: CASSSLTGARNSPLHF. In nucleotides, the CDR3 is TGTGCCAGCAGTTCCTTAACAGGGGCGCGCAATTCACCCCTCCACTTT.

This chain uses TRBV20-1 with TRBJ2-1, with 10 bases matching TRBD2. CDR1 is DFQATT, CDR2 SNEGSKA, per germline (reference sequence). The CDR3 loop spans 14 amino acids. The V gene end was trimmed by 2 bases and the J gene end by 6 bases; junction bases not matched to a gene: 4. As DNA, the CDR3 is TGCAGTGCTAGACAAGCGGGGGGGCGCAATGAGCAGTTCTTC. Translated: CSARQAGGRNEQFF.

The chain recombines TRBV20-1 with TRBJ1-5; 7 bases agree with TRBD1. Germline CDR1 is DFQATT and CDR2 is SNEGSKA (reference sequence). The V gene end was trimmed by 3 bases and the J gene end by 0 bases; junction bases not matched to a gene: 11. This CDR3 is 17 amino acids long. The chain's CDR3 is CSASLGQPYYSNQPQHF. The CDR3 DNA reads TGCAGTGCTAGCCTGGGACAGCCCTATTATAGCAATCAGCCCCAGCATTTT.